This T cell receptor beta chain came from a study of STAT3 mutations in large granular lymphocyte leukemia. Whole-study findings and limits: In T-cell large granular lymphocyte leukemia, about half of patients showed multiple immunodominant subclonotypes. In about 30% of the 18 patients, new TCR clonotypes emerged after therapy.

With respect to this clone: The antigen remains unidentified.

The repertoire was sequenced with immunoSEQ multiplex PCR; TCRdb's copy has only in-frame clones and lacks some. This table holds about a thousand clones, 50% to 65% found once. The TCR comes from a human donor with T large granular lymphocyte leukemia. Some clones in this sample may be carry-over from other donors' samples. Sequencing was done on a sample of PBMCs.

The CDR3 region has the DNA TGTGCCAGCAGCTTACCACAGGCCGAGCAGTACTTC. Translating gives CASSLPQAEQYF. The genes are TRBV7-6 and TRBJ2-7; possible D gene TRBD1, 5 bases. CDR3 length: 12 amino acids. The germline gives CDR1 SGHVS, CDR2 FNYEAQ. V gave up 2 bases and J gave up 6 bases, with 8 bases separating them.